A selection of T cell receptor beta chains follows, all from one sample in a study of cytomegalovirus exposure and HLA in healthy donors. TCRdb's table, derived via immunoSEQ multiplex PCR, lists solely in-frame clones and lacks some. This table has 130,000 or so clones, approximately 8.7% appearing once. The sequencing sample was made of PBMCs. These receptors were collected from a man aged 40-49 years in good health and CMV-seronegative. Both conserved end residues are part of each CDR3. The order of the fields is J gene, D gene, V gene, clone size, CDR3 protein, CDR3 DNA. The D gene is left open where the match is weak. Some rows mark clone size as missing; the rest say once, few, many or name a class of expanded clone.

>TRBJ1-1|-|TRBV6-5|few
CASRALGRSGTEAFF
TGTGCCAGCAGAGCACTAGGGAGATCGGGCACTGAAGCTTTCTTT
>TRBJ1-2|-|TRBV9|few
CASSVGADSYGYTF
TGTGCCAGCAGCGTAGGGGCAGATTCCTATGGCTACACCTTC
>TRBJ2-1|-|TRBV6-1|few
CASSQRRGGDEQFF
TGTGCCAGCAGCCAAAGGAGAGGAGGGGATGAGCAGTTCTTC
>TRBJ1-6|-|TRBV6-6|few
CASSYSIPGVNSPLHF
TGTGCCAGCAGTTACTCAATCCCAGGGGTTAATTCACCCCTCCACTTT
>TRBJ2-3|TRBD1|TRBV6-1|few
CASSAWDRVADTQYF
TGTGCCAGCAGTGCTTGGGACAGGGTGGCAGATACGCAGTATTTT
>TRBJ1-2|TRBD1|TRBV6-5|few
CASSYSTGGYGYTF
TGTGCCAGCAGTTACTCCACAGGGGGCTATGGCTACACCTTC
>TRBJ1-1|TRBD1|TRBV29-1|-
CSVLVQGMNTEAFF
TGCAGCGTCCTAGTACAGGGGATGAACACTGAAGCTTTCTTT
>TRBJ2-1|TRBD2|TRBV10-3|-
CAIKAGEYNEQFF
TGTGCCATCAAAGCGGGGGAATACAATGAGCAGTTCTTC
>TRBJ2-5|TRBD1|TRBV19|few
CASSRGQYQETQYF
TGTGCCAGTAGTAGGGGACAGTACCAAGAGACCCAGTACTTC
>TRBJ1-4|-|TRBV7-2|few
CASSQDRSSDEKLFF
TGTGCCAGCAGCCAAGACAGGAGTTCCGATGAAAAACTGTTTTTT
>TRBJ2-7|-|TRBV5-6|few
CASSLGPIQFYEQYF
TGTGCCAGCAGCTTGGGTCCTATTCAATTCTACGAGCAGTACTTC
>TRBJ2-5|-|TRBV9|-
CASSVGGDLAETQYF
TGTGCCAGCAGCGTAGGAGGTGACCTCGCAGAGACCCAGTACTTC
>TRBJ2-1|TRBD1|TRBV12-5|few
CASGSGTGGDEQFF
TGTGCTAGTGGTTCGGGGACAGGGGGCGATGAGCAGTTCTTC
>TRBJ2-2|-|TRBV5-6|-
CASSLVPSATGELFF
TGTGCCAGCAGCTTGGTCCCTAGCGCAACAGGGGAGCTGTTTTTT
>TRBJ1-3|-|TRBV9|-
CASSKAGSSGNTIYF
TGTGCCAGCAGCAAAGCCGGGAGCTCTGGAAACACCATATATTTT
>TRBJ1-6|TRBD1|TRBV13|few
CASSFTGVHSPLHF
TGTGCCAGCAGCTTCACAGGGGTCCATTCACCCCTCCACTTT
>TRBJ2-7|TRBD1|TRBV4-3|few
CASSQIADRLYEQYF
TGCGCCAGCAGCCAAATCGCGGACAGGCTCTACGAGCAGTACTTC
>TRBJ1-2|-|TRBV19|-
CASIKSGNSQGYTF
TGTGCCAGTATCAAGTCAGGGAATTCTCAAGGCTACACCTTC
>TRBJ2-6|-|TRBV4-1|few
CASSQAGTGANVLTF
TGCGCCAGCAGCCAAGCCGGGACTGGGGCCAACGTCCTGACTTTC
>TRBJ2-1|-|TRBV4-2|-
CASSQDGGGHNEQFF
TGTGCCAGCAGCCAAGATGGGGGGGGCCACAATGAGCAGTTCTTC
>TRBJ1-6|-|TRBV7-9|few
CASSLWGGDSPLHF
TGTGCCAGCAGCTTATGGGGCGGGGATTCACCCCTCCACTTT
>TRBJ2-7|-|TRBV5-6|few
CASSLSPRGYEQYF
TGTGCCAGCAGCTTAAGTCCCAGGGGATACGAGCAGTACTTC
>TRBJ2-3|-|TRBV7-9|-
CASSLFRGGRTDTQYF
TGTGCCAGCAGCTTGTTTCGTGGGGGCCGCACAGATACGCAGTATTTT
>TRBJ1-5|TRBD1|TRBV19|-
CASSRDSYNQPQHF
TGTGCCAGTAGTAGGGACAGCTACAATCAGCCCCAGCATTTT
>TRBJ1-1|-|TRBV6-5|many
CASRGGGLNTEAFF
TGTGCCAGCAGGGGCGGGGGTTTGAACACTGAAGCTTTCTTT
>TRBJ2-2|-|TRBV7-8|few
CASSLVRTGELFF
TGTGCCAGCAGCTTAGTCAGGACCGGGGAGCTGTTTTTT
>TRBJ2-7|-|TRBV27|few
CASSPYSSSYEQYF
TGTGCCAGCAGTCCCTACAGTAGCTCCTACGAGCAGTACTTC
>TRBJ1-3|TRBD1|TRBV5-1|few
CASSFAAGRGQDTIYF
TGCGCCAGCAGCTTCGCGGCTGGCAGGGGGCAAGACACCATATATTTT
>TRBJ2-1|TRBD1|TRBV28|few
CASTPGTGANEQFF
TGTGCCAGCACCCCTGGGACAGGGGCTAATGAGCAGTTCTTC
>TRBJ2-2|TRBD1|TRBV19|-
CASSPRDRGSGELFF
TGTGCCAGTAGCCCCCGCGACAGGGGATCCGGGGAGCTGTTTTTT
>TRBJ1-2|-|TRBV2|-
CASSAEGRVNYGYTF
TGTGCCAGCAGCGCAGAAGGCAGGGTTAACTATGGCTACACCTTC
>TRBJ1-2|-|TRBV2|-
CASSEGGTTGYGYTF
TGTGCCAGCAGTGAAGGGGGGACTACGGGCTATGGCTACACCTTC
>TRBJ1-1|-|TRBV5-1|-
CASSFQDRTEAFF
TGCGCCAGCAGCTTCCAAGACAGGACAGAAGCTTTCTTT
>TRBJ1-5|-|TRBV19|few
CASIGVGVKSPQPQHF
TGTGCCAGTATAGGTGTCGGGGTGAAATCTCCGCAGCCCCAGCATTTT
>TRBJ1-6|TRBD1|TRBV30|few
CAWRNRGHSPLHF
TGTGCCTGGAGAAACAGGGGGCATTCACCCCTCCACTTT
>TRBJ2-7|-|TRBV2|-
CASKADSPPSYEQYF
TGTGCCAGCAAAGCGGACAGTCCCCCCTCCTACGAGCAGTACTTC
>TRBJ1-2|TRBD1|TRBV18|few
CASSGTGKDYGYTF
TGTGCCAGCTCAGGGACAGGGAAGGACTATGGCTACACCTTC
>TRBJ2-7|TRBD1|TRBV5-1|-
CASSVGQRYEQYF
TGCGCCAGCAGCGTGGGACAGAGGTACGAGCAGTACTTC
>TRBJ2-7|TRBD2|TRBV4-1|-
CASSQEIAGGDEQYF
TGCGCCAGCAGCCAAGAAATAGCGGGGGGGGACGAGCAGTACTTC
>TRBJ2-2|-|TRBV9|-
CASSEGAGELFF
TGTGCCAGCAGCGAGGGGGCCGGGGAGCTGTTTTTT
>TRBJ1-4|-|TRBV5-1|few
CASSLAGEVEKLFF
TGCGCCAGCAGCTTGGCAGGGGAAGTTGAAAAACTGTTTTTT
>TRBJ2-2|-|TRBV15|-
CATSSQGLFF
TGTGCCACCAGCAGTCAGGGGCTGTTTTTT
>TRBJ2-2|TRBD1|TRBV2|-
CAPPPLSASSPGTDRTGELFF
TGTGCTCCCCCGCCCTTGTCAGCGTCATCTCCTGGGACAGACCGCACCGGGGAGCTGTTTTTT
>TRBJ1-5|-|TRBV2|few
CASSQGSRQPQHF
TGTGCCAGCAGTCAGGGGTCTAGACAGCCCCAGCATTTT
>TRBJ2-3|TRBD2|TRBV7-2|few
CASSLGPLTSGVGDTQYF
TGTGCCAGCAGCTTAGGCCCACTGACTAGCGGGGTAGGGGATACGCAGTATTTT
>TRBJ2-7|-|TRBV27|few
CASSFESSYEQYF
TGTGCCAGCAGTTTTGAGAGCTCCTACGAGCAGTACTTC
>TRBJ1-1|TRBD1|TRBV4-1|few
CASSQNTGGHTEAFF
TGCGCCAGCAGCCAAAATACAGGGGGCCACACTGAAGCTTTCTTT
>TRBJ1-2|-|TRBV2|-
CASSPRGGGGYGYTF
TGTGCCAGCAGCCCTAGGGGGGGAGGGGGCTATGGCTACACCTTC
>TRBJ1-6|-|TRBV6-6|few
CASSYSTVLLNSPLHF
TGTGCCAGCAGTTACTCGACTGTCCTACTGAATTCACCCCTCCACTTT
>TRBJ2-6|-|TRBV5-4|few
CASSLDPAGANVLTF
TGTGCCAGCAGCTTGGACCCAGCTGGGGCCAACGTCCTGACTTTC
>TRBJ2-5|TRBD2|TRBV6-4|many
CASSERAGEDEGTQYF
TGTGCCAGCAGTGAAAGAGCGGGGGAGGATGAAGGGACCCAGTACTTC
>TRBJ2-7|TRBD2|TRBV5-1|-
CASSSLPTGLATDEQYF
TGCGCCAGCAGCTCTCTACCAACGGGACTAGCGACCGACGAGCAGTACTTC
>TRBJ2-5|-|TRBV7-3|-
CASSLNHGQETQYF
TGTGCCAGCAGCTTAAATCACGGCCAAGAGACCCAGTACTTC